The 6 T cell receptor beta chains listed next were all sequenced from one sample in a study of blood T cells in healthy people across ages. Next came a second PCR, run for roughly 6 to 11 cycles, which used a sample-barcoded 5' primer along with a J-beta primer mix. TCRdb reprocessed the 5' RACE reads with MiXCR, giving one entry per CDR3 protein. The sample contains hundreds of thousands of distinct CDR3 sequences, roughly 21% of which appear only once. Sequencing was carried out using blood. The receptor source for this set is a man in his 70s in good health.

This clonotype has only a few counts. The V gene is TRBV6-1, the J gene TRBJ2-5; 12 positions match TRBD2. Gene TRBJ2-7 matches the end of the DNA better, so the J call may be wrong. The CDR3 length is 16 residues. Germline CDR1 MNHNS, CDR2 SASEGT. The CDR3 loop reads CASSRLAGAGDYEQYF. DNA of the CDR3: TGTGCCAGCAGCCGACTAGCGGGAGCGGGGGACTACGAGCAGTACTTC.

The rearrangement links TRBV5-1 to TRBJ2-5; a possible D gene is TRBD1 (5 bases). Germline CDR1 SGHRS, CDR2 YFSETQ. The V end lost 1 base, the J end lost 0 bases, and 10 bases lay between the germline ends. There are 15 residues in the CDR3. Here the CDR3 DNA reads TGCGCCAGCAGCTTGCCGACAGTATACCAAGAGACCCAGTACTTC. This gives the protein CASSLPTVYQETQYF.

The sample holds a few counts of this clonotype. The V gene is TRBV29-1, the J gene TRBJ1-4; tentative D call: TRBD1 (6 bases). This CDR3 comprises 14 residues. Germline V gene data show CDR1 as SQVTM and CDR2 as ANQGSEA. The V end was cut by 7 bases, the J end by 8 bases, with 20 bases between. DNA of the CDR3: TGCAGCGCGAAAGTGGCAGGGGTAGTGGAAAAACTGTTTTTT. It yields the protein CSAKVAGVVEKLFF.

The chain carries TRBV7-3 and TRBJ2-1, with TRBD2 matching over 10 bases. The germline V gene encodes CDR1 SGHTA and CDR2 FQGTGA. CDR3 size: 19 residues. After removal of 5 bases from V and 8 bases from J, the junction contained 21 bases not matched to a gene. The CDR3 is CASSPSPVLGAGGSHEQFF. CDR3 coding DNA: TGTGCCAGCAGCCCCTCGCCTGTGTTGGGAGCGGGAGGGAGCCATGAGCAGTTCTTC.

This clonotype has only a few counts. This may arise from a read error, as a much more abundant clone is one base away. The rearrangement uses TRBV7-8 and TRBJ2-7, with 10 bases that match TRBD2. The CDR3 totals 15 residues. The germline V gene encodes CDR1 SGHVS and CDR2 FQNEAQ. CDR3 sequence (DNA): TGTGCCAGCAGCTCCTCTAGCGGGAGCTACTACCAGCAGTACTTC. Translation gives CASSSSSGSYYQQYF.

The chain carries TRBV6-2 or TRBV6-3 and TRBJ2-5; D unresolved. CDR1 is MNHEY, CDR2 SVGEGT, per germline. This CDR3 is built from 15 residues. Trimming took off 4 bases at V and 5 bases at J, with 17 bases between the two ends. In nucleotides, the CDR3 is TGTGCCAGCAGTTCCCGGACGGCCGGTCGGGAGACCCAGTACTTC. This translates into CASSSRTAGRETQYF.